Below, 18 T cell receptor beta chains from the same sample are listed, as sequenced in a study of blood T cell repertoires in COVID-19 (dated by TCRdb to 2018 to 2021). The method behind the library was the immunoSEQ multiplex PCR assay. As stored in TCRdb, this immuneACCESS dataset retains in-frame rearrangements with V and J assigned. A fraction of the clones does not appear; measured against another copy, unresolved V genes explain less than half of the discrepancy, and the remainder lacks a known reason. The sample table shows over 85,000 clones, and approximately 80% are seen once. 3.5% to 5.5% of the sample is held by the ten biggest clonotypes. Sequenced input: peripheral blood. Source of these receptors: a human donor in a cohort sampled during active COVID-19.

The sample holds one count of this clone. The rearrangement links TRBV6-6 to TRBJ1-2; 7 positions agree with TRBD1. This CDR3 contains 13 residues. Germline V gene lookup returns CDR1 MNHNY and CDR2 SVGAGI (reference sequence). V trimming: 3 bases; J trimming: 6 bases; junction bases outside the gene matches: 4. In DNA, the CDR3 is TGTGCCAGCAGTTATCAGGGGACAGATGGCTACACCTTC. This gives the protein CASSYQGTDGYTF.

The rearrangement links TRBV7-9 to TRBJ2-5; maybe TRBD2 (6 bases). This CDR3 is 15 amino acids long. Trimming removed 5 bases at V and 1 base at J, with 14 bases between. Germline CDR1 and CDR2: SEHNR and FQNEAQ (reference sequence). The CDR3 spells CASSKPSGGQETQYF. CDR3 bases: TGTGCCAGCAGCAAACCATCCGGGGGCCAAGAGACCCAGTACTTC.

V usage is TRBV7-2 and J usage is TRBJ1-2; TRBD1 might be the D (5 bases). Looked up from germline, CDR1 is SGHTA and CDR2 is FQGNSA. Trimming cost V 2 bases and J 5 bases, with 21 bases left between them. The CDR3 length is 17 residues. The CDR3 reads CASSLMSQMTADYGYTF. CDR3 nucleotide sequence: TGTGCCAGCAGCTTAATGTCGCAGATGACAGCCGATTATGGCTACACCTTC.

This chain connects TRBV3-1 (or the pseudogene TRBV3-2) to TRBJ2-1; a possible D gene is TRBD1 (6 bases). Germline V CDR1 and CDR2: LGHDT, YNNKEL (reference sequence). The CDR3 has 14 residues. The V end lost 2 bases, the J end lost 2 bases, and 7 bases lay between the germline ends. The DNA of the CDR3 is TGTGCCAGCAGCCAACAGGGGCCCTACAATGAGCAGTTCTTC. Translation gives CASSQQGPYNEQFF.

The chain uses TRBV5-1 and TRBJ2-3; TRBD1 agrees at 8 bases. V trimming: 0 bases; J trimming: 4 bases; junction bases outside the gene matches: 4. The CDR3 runs to 15 residues. The germline CDR1 and CDR2 sequences are SGHRS and YFSETQ. Here the CDR3 reads CASSLDRGFADTQYF. The CDR3 DNA sequence: TGCGCCAGCAGCTTGGACAGGGGGTTCGCAGATACGCAGTATTTT. The full variable domain, in which reference TRBV5-1 and TRBJ2-3 provide the parts outside the CDR3, is KAGVTQTPRYLIKTRGQQVTLSCSPISGHRSVSWYQQTPGQGLQFLFEYFSETQRNKGNFPGRFSGRQFSNSRSEMNVSTLELGDSALYLCASSLDRGFADTQYFGPGTRLTVL.

This chain links TRBV7-6 with TRBJ1-1; 8 nucleotides align to TRBD1. The CDR3 totals 16 residues. V was clipped by 5 bases and J by 1 base; unmatched bases: 9. Germline V CDR1 and CDR2: SGHVS, FNYEAQ. The CDR3 loop is CASSPGTGYGNTEAFF. In DNA form, the CDR3 reads TGTGCCAGCAGCCCCGGGACAGGATATGGGAACACTGAAGCTTTCTTT.

This clone was detected a few times. The chain has TRBV18 and TRBJ1-5; 12 nucleotides align to TRBD1. The CDR3 is 17 amino acids. Trimming at V came to 1 base and at J to 2 bases, leaving 3 bases not matched to a gene. In germline, CDR1 is KGHSH, CDR2 LQKENI. The CDR3 DNA reads as TGTGCCAGCTCACCACAGGGGACAGGGGGCGGCAATCAGCCCCAGCATTTT. The encoded protein is CASSPQGTGGGNQPQHF. Full variable domain (remainder filled in from reference TRBV18 and TRBJ1-5): NAGVMQNPRHLVRRRGQEARLRCSPMKGHSHVYWYRQLPEEGLKFMVYLQKENIIDESGMPKERFSAEFPKEGPSILRIQQVVRGDSAAYFCASSPQGTGGGNQPQHFGDGTRLSIL.

In its sample, this clone was seen a few times. The chain carries TRBV7-9 and TRBJ1-1; D may be TRBD1 (6 bases). V was clipped by 4 bases and J by 10 bases, with 16 bases between them. The CDR3 loop spans 13 amino acids. Germline CDR1 is SEHNR and CDR2 is FQNEAQ (reference sequence). For the CDR3, the DNA is TGTGCCAGCAGCTCCCTCCGGGACACGAGAGCTTTCTTT. The encoded protein is CASSSLRDTRAFF.

The CDR3 is CASSFRTSGRYEQYF. The CDR3 nucleotides read TGTGCCAGCAGTTTCCGGACTAGCGGCCGCTACGAGCAGTACTTC. The V gene is TRBV6-2 or TRBV6-3, the J gene TRBJ2-7, with 10 bases identical to TRBD2. This CDR3 contains 15 residues. Germline V CDR1 and CDR2: MNHEY, SVGEGT. Trimming at V came to 4 bases and at J to 3 bases, leaving 6 bases not matched to a gene.

This clone was detected only once. This sequence joins TRBV7-9 and TRBJ2-7; D is undetermined. Germline lookup yields CDR1 SEHNR and CDR2 FQNEAQ (reference sequence). The length of the CDR3 is 16 residues. Trimming removed 4 bases at V and 5 bases at J, with 21 bases between. The CDR3 DNA follows: TGTGCCAGCAGCTCGCCGCTACATAGCATAATAGACGAGCAGTACTTC. Its protein is CASSSPLHSIIDEQYF.

This clone occurred a few times. The chain has TRBV9 and TRBJ2-3; D remains unclear. The V gene's germline CDR1 is SGDLS and CDR2 YYNGEE. The CDR3 length is 15 residues. The V end was cut by 4 bases, the J end by 0 bases, with 12 bases between. The CDR3 DNA sequence: TGTGCCAGCAGCCCCTACCTCAGGAGCACAGATACGCAGTATTTT. It is translated as CASSPYLRSTDTQYF.

The chain employs TRBV7-2 and TRBJ1-2, with a tentative D call TRBD1 (5 bases). The CDR3 contains 16 residues. V lost 5 bases to trimming and J lost 4 bases, with 20 bases between them. Per the germline V gene, CDR1 is SGHTA and CDR2 is FQGNSA. The CDR3 bases are TGTGCCAGCAGCCCCGGGACTCCCAGATCCCGCTATGGCTACACCTTC. Translating gives CASSPGTPRSRYGYTF.

V and J are TRBV3-1 (or the pseudogene TRBV3-2) and TRBJ2-7; 9 nucleotides line up with TRBD1. Unmatched junction bases numbered 13, after V lost 4 bases and J lost 6 bases. Germline loops: CDR1 LGHDT, CDR2 YNNKEL (reference sequence). The CDR3 covers 16 residues. CDR3 bases: TGTGCCAGCAGCCCCAGGACAGGGGCTAGTGGACGCGAGCAGTACTTC. Protein product: CASSPRTGASGREQYF.

The chain combines TRBV6-5 with TRBJ1-6; perhaps TRBD1 as D (5 bases). The CDR3 extends over 15 amino acids. Between the trimmed V and J ends, which lost 3 bases and 4 bases, there was a span of 10 bases. Germline values: CDR1 MNHEY, CDR2 SVGAGI. CDR3 bases: TGTGCCAGCAGTTATGGCCCAGGGTATAATTCACCCCTCCACTTT. Its translation: CASSYGPGYNSPLHF.

The V gene is TRBV5-1, the J gene TRBJ2-2; D is possibly TRBD1 (7 bases). Trimming took off 3 bases at V and 0 bases at J, with 36 bases between the two ends. The germline gives CDR1 SGHRS, CDR2 YFSETQ. CDR3 length equals 24 residues. CDR3 coding DNA: TGCGCCAGCAGCTATGATCAAGCGTGGCCTGCAATTGGCAGGGGGGTTGCGAACACCGGGGAGCTGTTTTTT. Amino acids: CASSYDQAWPAIGRGVANTGELFF.

This clone came up a few times. The chain has TRBV3-1 (or the pseudogene TRBV3-2) and TRBJ2-7, with no clear D. V lost 2 bases and J lost 5, with 10 bases in between. The CDR3 has 13 amino acids. Germline loops: CDR1 LGHDT, CDR2 YNNKEL (reference sequence). The CDR3 sequence: CASSQLQFHEQYF. For the CDR3, the DNA is TGTGCCAGCAGCCAACTTCAGTTCCACGAGCAGTACTTC.

The chain is built from TRBV4-1 and TRBJ2-7; TRBD2 is a possible D gene (6 bases). Deletions cut 0 bases from V and 7 bases from J, with 16 bases between. CDR3 size: 15 residues. Germline values: CDR1 MGHRA, CDR2 YSYEKL. The CDR3 protein is CASSQDHGGLREQYF. CDR3 sequence (DNA): TGCGCCAGCAGCCAAGATCACGGGGGTCTGCGAGAGCAGTACTTC.

This chain connects TRBV7-9 to TRBJ2-5, with a weak D call TRBD2 (5 bases). With 5 bases removed from V and 5 bases from J, the gap between germline ends came to 15 bases. The germline CDR1 and CDR2 sequences are SEHNR and FQNEAQ (reference sequence). This CDR3 is 14 amino acids long. CDR3 region: CASSPGREIETQYF. The DNA of the CDR3 is TGTGCCAGCAGCCCTGGGAGAGAGATTGAGACCCAGTACTTC.